These 30 T cell receptor beta chains were all obtained from the same sample, sequenced in a study of CD8+CD57+ T cells in acquired aplastic anemia. The template used for profiling TCR beta VDJ and CDR3 was genomic DNA. TCRdb processed the reads anew with MiXCR; each CDR3 protein has one entry. The sample contains 200,000 or so distinct CDR3 sequences, 50% to 75% of which appear only once. Sequenced input: sorted CD4+, CD8+, or CD8+CD57+ T cells (not recorded which) from PBMCs. Receptor source: a human donor with severe aplastic anemia or a healthy control (not recorded which).

The table lists this clonotype with a few counts. The chain employs TRBV19 and TRBJ1-1, with a possible D match to TRBD1 (5 bases). This CDR3 contains 14 residues. V gave up 3 bases and J gave up 4 bases, with 12 bases separating them. Germline V CDR1 and CDR2: LNHDA, SQIVND (reference sequence). In DNA, the CDR3 is TGTGCCAGTAGTATGGGGGTGCGGGGCACTGAAGCTTTCTTT. Residues: CASSMGVRGTEAFF.

V gene TRBV19 combines with J gene TRBJ2-3; D perhaps matches TRBD2 (6 bases). V was clipped by 4 bases and J by 3 bases, with 11 bases between them. The germline V gene has CDR1 LNHDA and CDR2 SQIVND (reference sequence). The CDR3 extends over 14 amino acids. In nucleotides, the CDR3 is TGTGCCAGTAGTACGAAGACTAGGACAGATACGCAGTATTTT. Translating it yields CASSTKTRTDTQYF.

This chain uses TRBV2 with TRBJ2-5; no clear D gene. Germline V gene sequence: CDR1 SNHLY, CDR2 FYNNEI. This CDR3 has 14 amino acids. V lost 5 bases and J 2 bases, leaving 12 bases between the germline ends. CDR3 amino acids: CASSSRTEQETQYF. The CDR3 DNA reads as TGTGCCAGCAGTTCTCGGACGGAACAAGAGACCCAGTACTTC.

V is TRBV4-3 and J is TRBJ2-6; D may be TRBD2 (5 bases). Germline-derived CDR1 and CDR2 are LGHNA and YSLEER. The length of the CDR3 is 15 residues. The ends were cut back, 3 bases at V and 4 bases at J, with 10 bases in the middle. In DNA, the CDR3 is TGCGCCAGCAGCCAGCGGGTGTCCGGGGCCAACGTCCTGACTTTC. It specifies CASSQRVSGANVLTF.

The J gene is TRBJ2-5, the V gene TRBV7-8, with 7 bases matching TRBD1. CDR1 and CDR2 from the germline V gene are SGHVS and FQNEAQ. V trimming: 6 bases; J trimming: 4 bases; junction bases outside the gene matches: 11. There are 15 residues in the CDR3. The chain's CDR3 is CASSSDRALGETQYF. Written as DNA, the CDR3 is TGTGCCAGCAGTTCTGACAGGGCATTAGGAGAGACCCAGTACTTC.

V and J are TRBV19 and TRBJ1-1; D may be TRBD1 (6 bases). The CDR3 runs 14 residues. Trimming shortened V by 3 bases and J by 4 bases, and 12 bases separated the two germline ends. CDR1 is LNHDA and CDR2 is SQIVND in the germline V gene (reference sequence). In DNA form, the CDR3 reads TGTGCCAGTAGTATCGGGAGGGGGGTCACTGAAGCTTTCTTT. It codes for CASSIGRGVTEAFF.

This clonotype was detected many times. The chain carries TRBV5-1 and TRBJ1-5; D unresolved. V was pared by 4 bases and J by 2 bases, with 19 bases between. This CDR3 is built from 17 residues. The germline V gene encodes CDR1 SGHRS and CDR2 YFSETQ. The CDR3 DNA reads TGCGCCAGCAGCATTGTGCCACGGGGAGAGGGCAATCAGCCCCAGCATTTT. Translated: CASSIVPRGEGNQPQHF.

The chain couples TRBV7-9 to TRBJ2-7; 10 nucleotides agree with TRBD1. The CDR3 sequence is 14 residues long. Trimming removed 5 bases from V and 6 bases from J; junction bases left unmatched: 7. The germline CDR1 and CDR2 sequences are SEHNR and FQNEAQ (reference sequence). In DNA form, the CDR3 reads TGTGCCAGCAGCGCGGACAGGGGGGGTCTCGAGCAGTACTTC. Protein product: CASSADRGGLEQYF.

The J gene is TRBJ2-7, the V gene TRBV9; 11 bases fit TRBD1. V lost 3 bases and J lost 2; bases outside the gene matches: 7. Germline values: CDR1 SGDLS, CDR2 YYNGEE. The CDR3 extends over 16 amino acids. CDR3 protein: CASSAHAGQGAYEQYF. Written as DNA, the CDR3 is TGTGCCAGCAGCGCCCACGCGGGACAGGGGGCCTACGAGCAGTACTTC.

This clonotype was picked up many times. The genes are TRBV6-1 and TRBJ1-5; no clear D. This CDR3 region has 16 residues. CDR1 is MNHNS, CDR2 SASEGT, per germline. The V end lost 7 bases, the J end lost 3 bases, and 19 bases lay between the germline ends. This CDR3 is CASITTTRTDNQPQHF. CDR3 DNA: TGTGCCAGCATTACGACAACCCGGACCGACAATCAGCCCCAGCATTTT.

The CDR3 DNA reads as TGTGCCAGCAGCCCGGGCTACGGGACAGGGGGCAACGAGCAGTACTTC. Amino acid sequence: CASSPGYGTGGNEQYF. This sequence joins TRBV25-1 and TRBJ2-7, with TRBD1 identical over 12 bases. The CDR3 contains 16 residues. CDR1 and CDR2 (germline): MGHDK, SYGVNS. Trimming took 6 bases from V and 5 from J; bases not matched to a gene: 11.

The gene calls are TRBV5-1 and TRBJ2-3; possibly TRBD2 for D (6 bases). From germline, CDR1 is SGHRS and CDR2 YFSETQ. This CDR3 comprises 16 residues. Trimming cost V 8 bases and J 1 base, with 20 bases left between them. CDR3 region: CASCPGGGWGTDTQYF. In nucleotides, the CDR3 is TGCGCCAGTTGCCCCGGCGGAGGGTGGGGCACAGATACGCAGTATTTT.

The rearrangement joins TRBV27 to TRBJ2-7, with TRBD2 as a possible D gene (5 bases). Germline values: CDR1 MNHEY, CDR2 SMNVEV (reference sequence). The CDR3 length is 15 residues. V lost 6 bases to trimming and J lost 5 bases, with 20 bases between them. The CDR3 DNA reads as TGTGCCAGCAGCACGGACCCTGTTTGGGGAGACGAGCAGTACTTC. Translating gives CASSTDPVWGDEQYF.

The chain employs TRBV20-1 and TRBJ2-7; no clear D gene. This CDR3 comprises 12 residues. With 3 bases removed from V and 3 bases from J, the gap between germline ends came to 9 bases. CDR1 DFQATT and CDR2 SNEGSKA come from the germline V gene (reference sequence). CDR3 loop: CSASRRSYEQYF. In DNA form, the CDR3 reads TGCAGTGCTAGTAGGCGGAGCTACGAGCAGTACTTC.

This chain uses TRBV25-1 with TRBJ1-2; possibly TRBD1 for D (5 bases). Trimming removed 4 bases at V and 4 bases at J, with 10 bases between. The germline gives CDR1 MGHDK, CDR2 SYGVNS. The CDR3 consists of 13 residues. The chain's CDR3 is CASSGQGPYGYTF. The CDR3 DNA follows: TGTGCCAGCAGTGGTCAGGGTCCCTATGGCTACACCTTC.

The J gene is TRBJ2-7, the V gene TRBV20-1; D perhaps matches TRBD1 (7 bases). Germline CDR1 is DFQATT and CDR2 is SNEGSKA (reference sequence). V was cut by 3 bases and J by 9 bases, with 18 bases left in between. The CDR3 has 13 residues. The CDR3: CSASARQGGGQYF. The CDR3 nucleotides read TGCAGTGCTAGTGCTCGCCAGGGGGGAGGGCAGTACTTC.

On this clonotype itself: An end of the junction does not agree with germline; a read error may underlie this. The chain links TRBV7-9 to TRBJ2-7; D not resolved. The germline V gene encodes CDR1 SEHNR and CDR2 FQNEAQ (reference sequence). CDR3 length: 14 residues. The CDR3 coding sequence is TGCGCCAGCAGCTTGGCGACATCTTACTACGAGCAGTACTTC. This codes for CASSLATSYYEQYF.

About this clonotype: No conserved phenylalanine or tryptophan is present at the end of the CDR3, so a read error is the likely explanation. It is unclear where the CDR3 begins or ends on the DNA, so no DNA is shown, and the CDR3 is as TCRdb lists it. The chain uses TRBV20-1 and TRBJ2-6. CDR1 and CDR2 from the germline V gene are DFQATT and SNEGSKA (reference sequence). The CDR3 is 9 amino acids long, termini counted. CDR3: CSASRRGTS.

CDR3 sequence reads: CASSLRAGGRGVEQYF. The CDR3 region has the DNA TGTGCCAGCAGCTTACGGGCGGGAGGGAGAGGGGTCGAGCAGTACTTC. The chain employs TRBV7-2 and TRBJ2-7; 9 positions match TRBD2. The V gene's germline CDR1 is SGHTA and CDR2 FQGNSA. With 2 bases clipped from V and 6 bases from J, the junction kept 11 bases outside the gene matches. The CDR3 sequence is 16 residues long.

The chain joins TRBV28 to TRBJ2-1; weak D call: TRBD1 (6 bases). Germline V gives CDR1 MDHEN, CDR2 SYDVKM. This CDR3 has 15 residues. V was cut by 5 bases and J by 0 bases, with 11 bases left in between. CDR3 nucleotides: TGTGCCAGCAGTCACCAGGGGAGCTCCTACAATGAGCAGTTCTTC. It specifies CASSHQGSSYNEQFF.

This chain uses TRBV27 with TRBJ2-5; 10 nucleotides align to TRBD1. The CDR3 has 15 amino acids. The V and J ends lost 8 bases and 3 bases, in that order; junction bases with no gene match: 9. CDR1 is MNHEY, CDR2 SMNVEV, per germline (reference sequence). CDR3 in amino acids: CASSSVGTGEETQYF. The CDR3 DNA follows: TGTGCCAGCTCTTCTGTCGGGACAGGGGAAGAGACCCAGTACTTC.

V and J are TRBV20-1 and TRBJ2-3; tentative D call: TRBD2 (5 bases). Germline CDR1 DFQATT, CDR2 SNEGSKA (reference sequence). CDR3 length equals 11 residues. Between the trimmed V and J ends, which lost 5 bases and 5 bases, there was a span of 8 bases. CDR3 DNA sequence: TGCAGTGCTGGGAGCCAAGATACGCAGTATTTT. Its translation: CSAGSQDTQYF.

The chain carries TRBV7-2 and TRBJ2-7; D may be TRBD1 (5 bases). Germline assignment: CDR1 SGHTA and CDR2 FQGNSA. V lost 0 bases and J lost 6, with 21 bases in between. The CDR3 has 17 amino acids. This chain's CDR3 is CASSLALPFAGNGEQYF. The CDR3 nucleotides are TGTGCCAGCAGCTTAGCGCTCCCTTTCGCAGGGAACGGCGAGCAGTACTTC.

This clonotype was found once. The chain joins TRBV13 to TRBJ2-1; 9 nucleotides agree with TRBD1. The CDR3 length is 15 residues. From germline, CDR1 is PRHDT and CDR2 FYEKMQ (reference sequence). The trim removed 5 bases at V and 6 bases at J, leaving 8 bases unmatched. The CDR3 DNA sequence: TGTGCCAGCAGCAACCGGGACAGGGTTCTCAATGAGCAGTTCTTC. Amino acid sequence: CASSNRDRVLNEQFF.

V is TRBV6-6 and J is TRBJ2-7; D unclear. The CDR3 runs 14 residues. V lost 0 bases, J lost 3 bases, and 9 bases lay in between. Germline-derived CDR1 and CDR2 are MNHNY and SVGAGI (reference sequence). CDR3 coding DNA: TGTGCCAGCAGTTACTCCCAAGTATTCTACGAGCAGTACTTC. Translation: CASSYSQVFYEQYF.

This clonotype was counted ten times or more. The chain uses TRBV20-1 and TRBJ2-5, with 15 bases that match TRBD2. Germline-derived CDR1 and CDR2 are DFQATT and SNEGSKA (reference sequence). CDR3 length: 15 amino acids. V shed 1 base and J 3 bases; nucleotides not matched to a gene: 0. In DNA form, the CDR3 reads TGCAGTGCTAGAGGGACTAGCGGGGGGGAAGAGACCCAGTACTTC. Residues: CSARGTSGGEETQYF.

Remarks on this clonotype: One junction end disagrees with the germline gene, perhaps due to a read error. The V call is TRBV15, the J call TRBJ2-7; 13 bases align to TRBD2. Germline CDR1 and CDR2: LNHNV and YYDKDF (reference sequence). This CDR3 comprises 16 residues. CDR3 coding DNA: TGTGCCACCAGCAGGGGAGGACTAGCGGGGGCCTCGGTGATTTTCTTC. This codes for CATSRGGLAGASVIFF.

This clonotype was found a few times. CDR3 region: CASSSTPKAYGYTF. The CDR3 DNA reads as TGTGCCAGCAGCTCTACGCCAAAGGCCTATGGCTACACCTTC. The chain has TRBV7-9 and TRBJ1-2, with unresolved D. Germline CDR1 reads SEHNR; CDR2 reads FQNEAQ (reference sequence). The CDR3 runs 14 residues. The V end was cut by 4 bases, the J end by 4 bases, with 13 bases between.

This clonotype showed up many times. The genes are TRBV27 and TRBJ2-7, with 7 bases identical to TRBD1. CDR1 is MNHEY and CDR2 is SMNVEV in the germline V gene (reference sequence). The length of the CDR3 is 14 residues. The trim removed 6 bases at V and 0 bases at J, leaving 5 bases unmatched. The CDR3 sequence: CASSPTGASYEQYF. The DNA of the CDR3 is TGTGCCAGCAGCCCAACAGGGGCCTCCTACGAGCAGTACTTC.

This clonotype was found many times. The J gene is TRBJ2-1, the V gene TRBV5-8; 7 bases agree with TRBD1. J was trimmed by 6 bases and V by 0 bases; bases with no gene match: 3. The CDR3 loop spans 14 amino acids. Germline V gene lookup returns CDR1 SGHTS and CDR2 YDEGEE. This CDR3 is CASSLGQGGNEQFF. CDR3 DNA sequence: TGTGCCAGCAGCTTGGGACAGGGTGGCAATGAGCAGTTCTTC.